The present TCR beta chain was sequenced within a study of CD4+ T cells in melanoma. Study conclusions and caveats: Diverse differentiation states were reported for melanoma neoantigen-specific CD4+ T cells. CD8+ T cell, macrophage and B cell function reportedly correlated with neoantigen-specific CD4+ T cells.

The method was immunoSEQ multiplex PCR; TCRdb's version includes in-frame clones alone and lacks a portion of them. The repertoire has around 110,000 clones, over 80% of them found once; the top ten carry around 3%. Germline V CDR1 and CDR2: SNHLY, FYNNEI. The V and J ends lost 4 bases and 8 bases respectively, with 14 bases between them. The CDR3 length is 13 residues. Notes on this clone: Its antigen is unknown.

This TCR came from a human donor with melanoma. V and J are TRBV2 and TRBJ2-5, with D unclear. Specimen: peripheral blood. In DNA, the CDR3 is TGTGCCAGCAGTGTTACAAGGGTAGGCACCCAGTACTTC. Its translation: CASSVTRVGTQYF.